The entry below gives a single T cell receptor beta chain sequence along with its context. This entry belongs to a study of monozygotic twins with inflammatory bowel disease. Each CDR3 protein gets one entry in TCRdb, which reprocessed the 5' RACE reads and gives no DNA. Its listing shows approximately 160,000 distinct CDR3 sequences. Germline values: CDR1 MGHDK, CDR2 SYGVNS. This CDR3 is built from 15 residues. This receptor was taken from a human donor with ulcerative colitis or Crohn's disease, or a healthy co-twin of an affected twin (not recorded which). This sequence joins TRBV25-1 and TRBJ1-6; there is no DNA to check the TCRdb D call of TRBD1. Sequencing input: blood. The CDR3: CASSEYGSGDSPLHF.